The 6 T cell receptor beta chains below were found in one sample sequenced in a study of blood T cell repertoires in COVID-19. TCRdb's table, derived via immunoSEQ multiplex PCR, lists solely in-frame clones and lacks some. The sample shows 100,000 to 150,000 clones, approximately 87% of them seen only once. Specimen: peripheral blood. All receptors come from a woman aged 45-65 years with acute or convalescent COVID-19.

The chain is built from TRBV7-2 and TRBJ1-2; D is unresolved. The CDR3 contains 16 residues. Deletions cut 1 base from V and 1 base from J, with 13 bases between. Germline values: CDR1 SGHTA, CDR2 FQGNSA. The CDR3 bases are TGTGCCAGCAGCTTAGGAGAAGTCCCCTTTAACTATGGCTACACCTTC. Protein product: CASSLGEVPFNYGYTF. Complete variable domain (other parts from reference TRBV7-2 and TRBJ1-2): GAGVSQSPSNKVTEKGKDVELRCDPISGHTALYWYRQSLGQGLEFLIYFQGNSAPDKSGLPSDRFSAERTGGSVSTLTIQRTQQEDSAVYLCASSLGEVPFNYGYTFGSGTRLTVV.

The chain couples TRBV24-1 to TRBJ1-2; tentatively, D is TRBD1 (6 bases). Germline V CDR1 and CDR2: KGHDR, SFDVKD. V was clipped by 8 bases and J by 2 bases, with 26 bases between them. This CDR3 comprises 18 residues. The CDR3 protein is CATTAPRQGPNRNYGYTF. CDR3 in DNA: TGTGCCACCACCGCTCCCCGGCAGGGGCCTAATAGGAACTATGGCTACACCTTC.

The rearrangement joins TRBV11-2 to TRBJ2-3, with TRBD1 as a possible D gene (5 bases). Per the germline V gene, CDR1 is SGHAT and CDR2 is FQNNGV. V gave up 2 bases and J gave up 3 bases, with 12 bases separating them. This CDR3 has 15 residues. CDR3 protein: CASSLFRVGTDTQYF. The DNA for the CDR3 is TGTGCCAGCAGCTTATTCAGGGTCGGAACAGATACGCAGTATTTT.

This chain uses TRBV6-2 or TRBV6-3 with TRBJ2-3; D remains unclear. V lost 0 bases and J lost 0, with 7 bases in between. Germline V gene lookup returns CDR1 MNHEY and CDR2 SVGEGT. The CDR3 spans 15 residues. The CDR3 loop is CASSYSMASTDTQYF. CDR3 nucleotide sequence: TGTGCCAGCAGTTACTCTATGGCTAGCACAGATACGCAGTATTTT.

The chain couples TRBV11-3 to TRBJ1-6; 9 bases align to TRBD1. The CDR3 is made up of 15 amino acids. The J segment lost 11 bases and the V segment lost 2 bases, leaving 7 bases of the junction unmatched. Germline CDR1 is SGHNT and CDR2 is YENEEA. The CDR3 nucleotides are TGTGCCAGCAGCTTAAGGGACAGGGTGTGTACACCCCTCCACTTT. Its protein product is CASSLRDRVCTPLHF.

The CDR3 sequence is CAWSLKMNTEAFF. In DNA form, the CDR3 reads TGTGCCTGGAGTTTAAAAATGAACACTGAAGCTTTCTTT. This chain connects TRBV30 to TRBJ1-1; D gene ambiguous. Germline CDR1 and CDR2: GTSNPN and SVGIG (reference sequence). Trimming removed 2 bases from V and 0 bases from J, with 7 bases in between. The CDR3 consists of 13 residues.